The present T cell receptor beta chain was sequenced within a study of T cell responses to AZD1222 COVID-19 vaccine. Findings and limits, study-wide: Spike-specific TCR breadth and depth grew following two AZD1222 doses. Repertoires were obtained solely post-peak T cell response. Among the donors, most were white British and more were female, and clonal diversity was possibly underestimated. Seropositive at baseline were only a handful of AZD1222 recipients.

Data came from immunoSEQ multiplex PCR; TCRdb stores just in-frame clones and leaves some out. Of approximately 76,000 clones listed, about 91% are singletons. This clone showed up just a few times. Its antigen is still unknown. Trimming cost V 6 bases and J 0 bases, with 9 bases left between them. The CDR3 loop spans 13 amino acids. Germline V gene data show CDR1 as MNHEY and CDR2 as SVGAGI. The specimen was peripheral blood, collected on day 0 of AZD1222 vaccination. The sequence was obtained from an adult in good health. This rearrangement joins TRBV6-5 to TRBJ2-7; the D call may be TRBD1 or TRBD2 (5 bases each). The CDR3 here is CASRWGTSYEQYF. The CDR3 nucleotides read TGTGCCAGCAGGTGGGGGACCTCCTACGAGCAGTACTTC.